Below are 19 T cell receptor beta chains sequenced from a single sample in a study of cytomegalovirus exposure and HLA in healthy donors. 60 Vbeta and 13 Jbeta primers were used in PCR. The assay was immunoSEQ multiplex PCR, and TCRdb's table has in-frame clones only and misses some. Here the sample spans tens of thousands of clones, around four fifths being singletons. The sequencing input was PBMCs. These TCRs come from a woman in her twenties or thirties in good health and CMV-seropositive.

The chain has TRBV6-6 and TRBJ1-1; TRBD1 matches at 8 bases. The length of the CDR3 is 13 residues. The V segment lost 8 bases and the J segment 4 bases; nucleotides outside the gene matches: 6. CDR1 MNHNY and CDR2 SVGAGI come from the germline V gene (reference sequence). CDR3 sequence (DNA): TGTGCCAGCCTATTCACAGGGGGCACTGAAGCTTTCTTT. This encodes CASLFTGGTEAFF.

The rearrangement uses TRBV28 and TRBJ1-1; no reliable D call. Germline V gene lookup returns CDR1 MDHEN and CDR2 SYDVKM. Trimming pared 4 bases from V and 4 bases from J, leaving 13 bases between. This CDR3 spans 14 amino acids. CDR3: CASSWEGRATEAFF. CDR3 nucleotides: TGTGCCAGCAGTTGGGAGGGCCGGGCCACTGAAGCTTTCTTT.

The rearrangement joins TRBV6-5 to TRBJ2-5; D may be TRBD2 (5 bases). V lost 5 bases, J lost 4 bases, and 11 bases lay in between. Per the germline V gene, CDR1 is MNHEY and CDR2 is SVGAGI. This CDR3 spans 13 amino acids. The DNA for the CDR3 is TGTGCCAGCAGTACTGCGGGCCCAGAGACCCAGTACTTC. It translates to CASSTAGPETQYF.

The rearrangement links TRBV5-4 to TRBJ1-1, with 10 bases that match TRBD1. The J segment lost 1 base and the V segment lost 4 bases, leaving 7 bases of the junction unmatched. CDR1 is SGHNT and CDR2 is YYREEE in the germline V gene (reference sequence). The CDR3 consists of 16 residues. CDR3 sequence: CASSRTGGLRNTEAFF. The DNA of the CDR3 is TGTGCCAGCAGCCGGACAGGGGGGTTGAGGAACACTGAAGCTTTCTTT.

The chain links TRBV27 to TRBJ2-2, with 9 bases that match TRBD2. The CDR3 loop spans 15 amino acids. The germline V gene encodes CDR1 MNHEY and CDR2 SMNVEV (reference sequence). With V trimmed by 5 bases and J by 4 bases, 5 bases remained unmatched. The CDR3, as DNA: TGTGCCAGCAGTATACTAGCGGGCCTCACCGGGGAGCTGTTTTTT. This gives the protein CASSILAGLTGELFF.

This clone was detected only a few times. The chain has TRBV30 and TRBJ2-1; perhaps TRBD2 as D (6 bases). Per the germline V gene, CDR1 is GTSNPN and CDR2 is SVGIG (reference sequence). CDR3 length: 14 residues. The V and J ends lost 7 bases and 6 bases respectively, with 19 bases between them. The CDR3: CASLFSGVFNEQFF. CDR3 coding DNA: TGTGCCTCCTTGTTTAGCGGTGTTTTCAATGAGCAGTTCTTC.

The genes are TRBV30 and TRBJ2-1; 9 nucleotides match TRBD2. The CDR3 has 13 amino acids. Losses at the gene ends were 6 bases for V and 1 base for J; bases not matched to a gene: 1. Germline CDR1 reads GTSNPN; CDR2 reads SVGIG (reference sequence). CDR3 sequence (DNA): TGTGCCTGTGGACTAGCGTCCTACAATGAGCAGTTCTTC. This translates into CACGLASYNEQFF.

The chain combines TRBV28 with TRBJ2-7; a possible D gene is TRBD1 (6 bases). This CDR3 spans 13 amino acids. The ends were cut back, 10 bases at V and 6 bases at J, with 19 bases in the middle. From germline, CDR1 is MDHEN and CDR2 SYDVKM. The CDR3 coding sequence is TGTGCCACTACGACAGGACACTTTCTCGAGCAGTACTTC. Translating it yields CATTTGHFLEQYF.

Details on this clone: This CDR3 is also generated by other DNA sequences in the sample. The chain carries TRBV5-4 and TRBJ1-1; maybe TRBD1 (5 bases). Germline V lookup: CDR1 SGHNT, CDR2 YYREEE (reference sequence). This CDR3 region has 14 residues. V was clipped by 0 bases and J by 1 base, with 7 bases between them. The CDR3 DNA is TGTGCCAGCAGCTTGGCCGGGGGGAACACTGAAGCTTTCTTT. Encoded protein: CASSLAGGNTEAFF.

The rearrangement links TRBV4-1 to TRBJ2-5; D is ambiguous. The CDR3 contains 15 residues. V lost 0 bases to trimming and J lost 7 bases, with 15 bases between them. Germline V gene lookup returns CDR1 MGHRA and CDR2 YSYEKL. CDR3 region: CASSQEFAAMGTQYF. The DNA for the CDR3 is TGCGCCAGCAGCCAAGAATTTGCGGCCATGGGGACCCAGTACTTC.

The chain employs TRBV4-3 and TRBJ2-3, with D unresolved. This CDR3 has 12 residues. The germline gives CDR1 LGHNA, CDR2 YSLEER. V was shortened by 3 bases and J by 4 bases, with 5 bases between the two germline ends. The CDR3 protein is CASSQGSDTQYF. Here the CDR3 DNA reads TGCGCCAGCAGCCAGGGCTCAGATACGCAGTATTTT.

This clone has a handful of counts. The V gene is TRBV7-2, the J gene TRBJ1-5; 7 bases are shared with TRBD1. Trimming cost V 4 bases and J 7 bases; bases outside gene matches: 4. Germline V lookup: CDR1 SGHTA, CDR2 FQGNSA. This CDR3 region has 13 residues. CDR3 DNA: TGTGCCAGCAGCTCCCTCAGGGGGCAGCCCCAGCATTTT. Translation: CASSSLRGQPQHF.

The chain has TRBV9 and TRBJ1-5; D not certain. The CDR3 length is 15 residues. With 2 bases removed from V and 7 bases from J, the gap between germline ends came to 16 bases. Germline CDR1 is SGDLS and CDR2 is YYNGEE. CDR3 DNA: TGTGCCAGCAGCGTCCGGGATGGGCAAGGGCAGCCCCAGCATTTT. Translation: CASSVRDGQGQPQHF.

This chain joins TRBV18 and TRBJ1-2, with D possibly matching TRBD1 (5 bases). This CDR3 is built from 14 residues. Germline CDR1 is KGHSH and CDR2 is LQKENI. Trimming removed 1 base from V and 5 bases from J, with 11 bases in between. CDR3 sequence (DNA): TGTGCCAGCTCACCACGCAGGGACTCTTATGGCTACACCTTC. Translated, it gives CASSPRRDSYGYTF.

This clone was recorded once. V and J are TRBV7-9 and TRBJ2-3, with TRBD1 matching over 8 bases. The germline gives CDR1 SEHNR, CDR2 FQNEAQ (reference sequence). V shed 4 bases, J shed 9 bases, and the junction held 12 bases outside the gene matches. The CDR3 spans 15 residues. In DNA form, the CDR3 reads TGTGCCAGCAGCTCCCGGGTCCCGGGACAGGTAACGCAGTATTTT. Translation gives CASSSRVPGQVTQYF.

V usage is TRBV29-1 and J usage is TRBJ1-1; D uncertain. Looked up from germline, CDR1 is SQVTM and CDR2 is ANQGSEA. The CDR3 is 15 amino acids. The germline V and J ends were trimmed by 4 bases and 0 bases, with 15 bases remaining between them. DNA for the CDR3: TGCAGCGTTGGCGGAGGAGTGGGGTTGAACACTGAAGCTTTCTTT. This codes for CSVGGGVGLNTEAFF.

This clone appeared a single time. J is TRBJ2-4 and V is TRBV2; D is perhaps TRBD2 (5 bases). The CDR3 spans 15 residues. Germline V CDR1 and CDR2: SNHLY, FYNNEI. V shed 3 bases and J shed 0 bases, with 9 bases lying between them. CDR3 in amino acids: CASSEAEVAKNIQYF. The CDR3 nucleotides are TGTGCCAGCAGTGAGGCGGAGGTAGCCAAAAACATTCAGTACTTC.

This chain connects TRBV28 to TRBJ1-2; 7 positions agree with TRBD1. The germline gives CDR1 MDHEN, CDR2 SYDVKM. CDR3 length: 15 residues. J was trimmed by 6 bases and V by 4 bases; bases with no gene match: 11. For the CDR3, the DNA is TGTGCCAGCAGTTCCGTAGTAGGGGGCCCGGATGGCTACACCTTC. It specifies CASSSVVGGPDGYTF.

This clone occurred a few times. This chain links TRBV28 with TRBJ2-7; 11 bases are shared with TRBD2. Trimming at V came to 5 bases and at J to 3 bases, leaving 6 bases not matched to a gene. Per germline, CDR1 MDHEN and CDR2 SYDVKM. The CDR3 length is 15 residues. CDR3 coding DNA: TGTGCCAGCAGTCCTAGCGGGGGGAGGTACTACGAGCAGTACTTC. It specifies CASSPSGGRYYEQYF.